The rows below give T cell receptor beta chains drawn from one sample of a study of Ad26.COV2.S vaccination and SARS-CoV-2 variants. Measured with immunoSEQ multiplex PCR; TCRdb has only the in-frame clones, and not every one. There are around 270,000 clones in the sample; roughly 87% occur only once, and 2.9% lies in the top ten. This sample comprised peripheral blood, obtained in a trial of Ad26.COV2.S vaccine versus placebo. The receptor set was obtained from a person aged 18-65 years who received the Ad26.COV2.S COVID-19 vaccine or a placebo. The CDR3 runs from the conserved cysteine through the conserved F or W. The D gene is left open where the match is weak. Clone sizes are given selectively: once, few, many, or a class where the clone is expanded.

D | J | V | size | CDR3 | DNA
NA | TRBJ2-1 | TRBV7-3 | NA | CASSSLRQGHEQFF | TGTGCCAGCAGCTCCCTGAGGCAGGGGCATGAGCAGTTCTTC
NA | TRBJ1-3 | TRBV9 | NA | CASNLNRDTIYF | TGTGCCAGCAACCTAAACAGAGACACCATATATTTT
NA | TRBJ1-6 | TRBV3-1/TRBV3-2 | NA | CASSQEVYNSPLHF | TGTGCCAGCAGCCAGGAGGTATATAATTCACCCCTCCACTTT
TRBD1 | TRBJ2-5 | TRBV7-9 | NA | CASSLRETGERETQYF | TGTGCCAGCAGCTTAAGAGAGACAGGGGAAAGGGAGACCCAGTACTTC
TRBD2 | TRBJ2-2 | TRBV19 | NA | CASSIRGGTGELFF | TGTGCCAGTAGTATACGCGGGGGAACCGGGGAGCTGTTTTTT
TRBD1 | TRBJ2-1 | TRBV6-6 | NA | CASSEDRGYNEQFF | TGTGCCAGCAGCGAGGACAGGGGCTACAATGAGCAGTTCTTC
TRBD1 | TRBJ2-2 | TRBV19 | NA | CASRQGATGPLFF | TGTGCCAGCCGACAGGGGGCGACGGGGCCACTGTTTTTT
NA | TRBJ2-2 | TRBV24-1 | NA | CATSDADLHTGELFF | TGTGCCACCAGTGATGCTGACCTACACACCGGGGAGCTGTTTTTT
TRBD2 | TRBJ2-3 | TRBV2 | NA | CASSERSGRVGDTQYF | TGTGCCAGCAGTGAACGCAGCGGGAGGGTCGGAGATACGCAGTATTTT
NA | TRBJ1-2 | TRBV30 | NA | CAWNPSGGLDGYTF | TGTGCCTGGAATCCGTCGGGGGGGCTAGACGGCTACACCTTC
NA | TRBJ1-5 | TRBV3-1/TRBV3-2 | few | CASSHSRGAGSNQPQHF | TGTGCCAGCAGCCATTCCCGAGGGGCAGGTAGCAATCAGCCCCAGCATTTT
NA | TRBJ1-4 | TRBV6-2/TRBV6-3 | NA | CASSHGGPPNEKLFF | TGTGCCAGCAGCCACGGGGGACCGCCTAATGAAAAACTGTTTTTT
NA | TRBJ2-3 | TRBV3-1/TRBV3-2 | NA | CASSHTSRRDTQYF | TGTGCCAGCAGCCACACTAGCAGAAGGGATACGCAGTATTTT
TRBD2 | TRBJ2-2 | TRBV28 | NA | CASSSKREWGWGAGELFF | TGTGCCAGCAGTTCAAAGCGGGAGTGGGGGTGGGGAGCCGGGGAGCTGTTTTTT
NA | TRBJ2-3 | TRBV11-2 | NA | CASSPKGDYTDTQYF | TGTGCCAGCAGCCCGAAGGGGGACTACACAGATACGCAGTATTTT
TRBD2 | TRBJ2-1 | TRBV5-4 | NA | CASSATSGSFNEQFF | TGTGCCAGCAGCGCTACTAGCGGGAGTTTCAATGAGCAGTTCTTC
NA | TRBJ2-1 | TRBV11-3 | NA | CASSFWGGNINEQFF | TGTGCCAGCAGCTTTTGGGGGGGCAATATAAATGAGCAGTTCTTC
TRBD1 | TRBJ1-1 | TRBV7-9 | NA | CASSLAQAGGTEAFF | TGTGCCAGCAGCTTAGCGCAGGCAGGGGGCACTGAAGCTTTCTTT
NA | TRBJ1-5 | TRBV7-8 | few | CASSRGGQGRQPQHF | TGTGCCAGCAGCCGTGGTGGGCAGGGCAGGCAGCCCCAGCATTTT
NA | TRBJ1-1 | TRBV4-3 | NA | CASSQGGGDTEAFF | TGCGCCAGCAGCCAAGGAGGGGGAGACACTGAAGCTTTCTTT
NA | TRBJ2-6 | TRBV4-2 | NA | CASSLLGGTPAPANVLTF | TGTGCCAGCAGCCTCCTGGGGGGTACCCCCGCACCGGCCAACGTCCTGACTTTC
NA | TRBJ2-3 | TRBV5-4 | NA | CASSLAAAGAGDTQYF | TGTGCCAGCAGCTTGGCCGCGGCGGGGGCGGGAGATACGCAGTATTTT
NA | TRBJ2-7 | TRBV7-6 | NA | CASSLNPPGRGPYEQYF | TGTGCCAGCAGCTTAAACCCGCCGGGCCGGGGGCCCTACGAGCAGTACTTC
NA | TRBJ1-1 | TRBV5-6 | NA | CASTPVGVNTEAFF | TGTGCCAGCACTCCGGTGGGAGTAAACACTGAAGCTTTCTTT
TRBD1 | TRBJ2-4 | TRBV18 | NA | CASSPRQGRDIQYF | TGTGCCAGCTCACCACGACAGGGTCGGGACATTCAGTACTTC
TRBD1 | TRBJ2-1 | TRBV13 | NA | CASSLRGPWDEQFF | TGTGCCAGCAGCTTAAGGGGGCCTTGGGATGAGCAGTTCTTC